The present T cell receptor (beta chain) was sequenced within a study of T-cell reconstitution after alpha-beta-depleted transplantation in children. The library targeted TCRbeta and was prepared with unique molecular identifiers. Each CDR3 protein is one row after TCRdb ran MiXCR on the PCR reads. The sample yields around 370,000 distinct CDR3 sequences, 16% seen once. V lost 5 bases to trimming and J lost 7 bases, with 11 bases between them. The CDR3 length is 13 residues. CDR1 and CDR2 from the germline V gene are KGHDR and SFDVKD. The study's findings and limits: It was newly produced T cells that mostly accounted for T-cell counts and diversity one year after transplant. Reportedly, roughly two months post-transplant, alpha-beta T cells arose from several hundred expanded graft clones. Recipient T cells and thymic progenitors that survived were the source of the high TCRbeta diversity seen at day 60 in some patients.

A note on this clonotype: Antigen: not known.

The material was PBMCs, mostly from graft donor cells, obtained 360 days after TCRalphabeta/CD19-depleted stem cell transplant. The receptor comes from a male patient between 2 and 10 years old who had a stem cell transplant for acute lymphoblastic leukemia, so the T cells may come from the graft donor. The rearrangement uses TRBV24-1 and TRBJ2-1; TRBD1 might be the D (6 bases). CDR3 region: CATSGGQTNEQFF. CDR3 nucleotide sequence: TGTGCCACCAGTGGGGGACAAACTAATGAGCAGTTCTTC.